The following is a T cell receptor beta chain sequence with its context. The data stem from a study of shared clonotypes between healthy human individuals. Deep-level assay runs were performed. TCRdb's table, derived via immunoSEQ multiplex PCR, lists solely in-frame clones and lacks some. The repertoire holds some 480,000 clones, with 70% to 85% as singletons. V shed 3 bases and J 0 bases; nucleotides not matched to a gene: 10. Germline V gene sequence: CDR1 MDHEN, CDR2 SYDVKM. CDR3 length: 17 residues. Everyone who donated was a Caucasian adult who lived in Nashville, Tennessee. Without sorting, samples used some 84 million PBMCs for genomic DNA.

Material: PBMCs. This chain joins TRBV28 and TRBJ2-7; 8 bases are shared with TRBD2. The sequence derives from a woman aged 40 to 50 in good health. Some clones in this sample may be carry-over from other donors' samples. CDR3 nucleotides: TGTGCCAGCAGTTTCCCCCCGGGGAGCGGGAGCTCCTACGAGCAGTACTTC. This sequence encodes CASSFPPGSGSSYEQYF.